The 3 T cell receptor beta chains below all came from one sample that was sequenced in a study of T cell repertoires in cytomegalovirus infection. TCRdb used MiXCR to reprocess the reads, holding one entry per CDR3 protein. The sample consists of about 920,000 distinct CDR3 sequences, under 40% of them appearing once. What these receptors recognize is not known. Sequences were derived from cultured CD8+ T cells from PBMCs, sampled from culture after CMV antigen stimulation. These receptors were obtained from a human donor in good health (CMV status not recorded). Some clones in this sample may be carry-over from other donors' samples.

CDR3 sequence reads: CASSPGRSSYNSPLHF. In DNA, the CDR3 is TGTGCCAGCAGCCCGGGGCGGAGCTCCTATAATTCACCCCTCCACTTT. The rearrangement uses TRBV6-1 and TRBJ1-6; TRBD1 is a possible D gene (5 bases). The CDR3 runs 16 residues. Trimming cost V 6 bases and J 0 bases, with 12 bases left between them. In germline, CDR1 is MNHNS, CDR2 SASEGT.

This clonotype was recorded only once. This clone may be a read error of a much larger clone one base away. The V gene is TRBV7-9, the J gene TRBJ2-2; 8 bases are shared with TRBD1. This CDR3 spans 19 amino acids. Germline-derived CDR1 and CDR2 are SEHNR and FQNEAQ (reference sequence). The CDR3 here is CANSRPRQGYLANTGELFF. CDR3 DNA: TGTGCCAACAGCCGACCTCGACAGGGGTACCTTGCGAACACCGGGGAGCTGTTTTTT.

J is TRBJ2-1 and V is TRBV6-6; 9 bases agree with TRBD1. J gave up 6 bases and V 6 bases, and 12 bases lay outside the gene matches. CDR3 length equals 16 residues. Germline values: CDR1 MNHNY, CDR2 SVGAGI (reference sequence). The CDR3 loop reads CASSHVGGQGGNEQFF. DNA of the CDR3: TGTGCCAGCAGCCACGTAGGGGGACAGGGTGGCAATGAGCAGTTCTTC.